The 7 T cell receptor beta chains presented below share a single source sample, sequenced in a study of OX40 agonist ivuxolimab in advanced cancers. The table came from immunoSEQ multiplex PCR; TCRdb's copy has only in-frame clones and leaves some out. There are about 58,000 clones in the sample; approximately 80% occur only once, and 0.75% lies in the top ten. The sequenced sample was CD4+ or CD8+ T cells sorted from blood, obtained in a trial of the OX40 agonist ivuxolimab. The receptors stem from an adult with an advanced solid tumor such as melanoma, head and neck, liver or kidney cancer.

This clone has a handful of counts. V usage is TRBV5-4 and J usage is TRBJ1-5; D is uncertain. This CDR3 region has 13 residues. V shed 3 bases and J shed 6 bases, with 10 bases lying between them. Germline V gene sequence: CDR1 SGHNT, CDR2 YYREEE (reference sequence). As DNA, the CDR3 is TGTGCCAGCAGCTCAGGCCGGGGTCAGCCCCAGCATTTT. It is translated as CASSSGRGQPQHF.

This clone has a single count. This chain uses TRBV5-1 with TRBJ2-2; TRBD2 matches 7 bases. The length of the CDR3 is 13 residues. J gave up 6 bases and V 2 bases, and 1 base lay outside the gene matches. From germline, CDR1 is SGHRS and CDR2 YFSETQ. The CDR3 sequence: CASSFGGAGELFF. CDR3 in DNA: TGCGCCAGCAGCTTTGGGGGGGCCGGGGAGCTGTTTTTT.

The rearrangement links TRBV9 to TRBJ2-3, with 13 bases aligning to TRBD2. The CDR3 totals 15 residues. CDR1 and CDR2 from the germline V gene are SGDLS and YYNGEE. V was clipped by 4 bases and J by 4 bases; unmatched bases: 3. Here the CDR3 reads CASSTGTSGADTQYF. CDR3 in DNA: TGTGCCAGCAGCACAGGGACTAGCGGGGCAGATACGCAGTATTTT.

This clone was seen just once. The chain carries TRBV19 and TRBJ1-2, with 8 positions matching TRBD1. V was pared by 5 bases and J by 5 bases, with 13 bases of the junction left unmatched. CDR3 length: 16 amino acids. CDR1 and CDR2 (germline): LNHDA, SQIVND (reference sequence). The CDR3 reads CASSEARQGSRYGYTF. CDR3 sequence (DNA): TGTGCCAGTAGTGAGGCCCGACAGGGGTCGAGATATGGCTACACCTTC. Looking up the rest from reference TRBV19 and TRBJ1-2 gives the full variable domain: DGGITQSPKYLFRKEGQNVTLSCEQNLNHDAMYWYRQDPGQGLRLIYYSQIVNDFQKGDIAEGYSVSREKKESFPLTVTSAQKNPTAFYLCASSEARQGSRYGYTFGSGTRLTVV.

The chain employs TRBV9 and TRBJ1-6; D is unresolved. The CDR3 loop spans 15 amino acids. Trimming took 6 bases from V and 9 from J, leaving 19 bases between them. CDR1 is SGDLS and CDR2 is YYNGEE in the germline V gene. In nucleotides, the CDR3 is TGTGCCAGCAACTTGGGTGGGGATTCGGGTTCACCCCTCCACTTT. This gives the protein CASNLGGDSGSPLHF.

The chain uses TRBV14 and TRBJ1-1; no clear D. The V gene's germline CDR1 is SGHDN and CDR2 FVKESK. This CDR3 has 13 amino acids. V was pared by 3 bases and J by 6 bases, with 11 bases between. For the CDR3, the DNA is TGTGCCAGCAGCCAGCTTCTAGGCGCTGAAGCTTTCTTT. It translates to CASSQLLGAEAFF.

CDR3 in DNA: TGTGCAAGTCGCTCGAAATTGACAGGGAGCAATCAGCCCCAGCATTTT. It is translated as CASRSKLTGSNQPQHF. J is TRBJ1-5 and V is TRBV12-2; the DNA was not used to check the table's D call, TRBD1. TRBV12-2 is termed a pseudogene. The CDR3 has 16 amino acids.